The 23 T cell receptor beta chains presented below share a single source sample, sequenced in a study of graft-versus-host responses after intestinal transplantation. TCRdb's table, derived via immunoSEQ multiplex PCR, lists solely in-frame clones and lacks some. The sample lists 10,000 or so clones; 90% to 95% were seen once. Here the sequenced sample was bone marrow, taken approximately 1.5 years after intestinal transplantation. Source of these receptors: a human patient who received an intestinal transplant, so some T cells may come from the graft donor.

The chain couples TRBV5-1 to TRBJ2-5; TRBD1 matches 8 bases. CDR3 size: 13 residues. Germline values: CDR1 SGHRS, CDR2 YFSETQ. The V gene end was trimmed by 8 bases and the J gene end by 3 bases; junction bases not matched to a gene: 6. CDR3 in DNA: TGCGCCAGTACGCCGACAGGGGAAGAGACCCAGTACTTC. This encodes CASTPTGEETQYF.

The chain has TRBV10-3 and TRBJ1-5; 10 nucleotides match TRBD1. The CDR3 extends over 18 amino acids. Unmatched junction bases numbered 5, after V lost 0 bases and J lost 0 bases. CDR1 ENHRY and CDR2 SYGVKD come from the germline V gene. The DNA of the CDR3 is TGTGCCATCAGTGAGTCGAGACAGGGGGCAGGTAGCAATCAGCCCCAGCATTTT. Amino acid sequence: CAISESRQGAGSNQPQHF.

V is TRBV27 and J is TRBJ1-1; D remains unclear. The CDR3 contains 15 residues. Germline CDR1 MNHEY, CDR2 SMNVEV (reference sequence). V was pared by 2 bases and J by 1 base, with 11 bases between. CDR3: CASSLIGQKNTEAFF. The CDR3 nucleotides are TGTGCCAGCAGTTTAATAGGGCAGAAGAACACTGAAGCTTTCTTT.

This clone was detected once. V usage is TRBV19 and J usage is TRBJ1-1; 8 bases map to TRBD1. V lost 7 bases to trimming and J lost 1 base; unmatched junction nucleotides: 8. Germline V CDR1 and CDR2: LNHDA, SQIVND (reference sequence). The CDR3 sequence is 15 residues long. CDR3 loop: CASKGTGRTNTEAFF. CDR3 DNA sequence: TGTGCCAGTAAAGGGACAGGACGGACGAACACTGAAGCTTTCTTT.

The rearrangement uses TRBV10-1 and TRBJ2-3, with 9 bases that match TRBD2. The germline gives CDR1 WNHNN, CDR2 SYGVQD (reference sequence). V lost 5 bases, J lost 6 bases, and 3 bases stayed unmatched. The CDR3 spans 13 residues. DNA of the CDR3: TGCGCCAGCAGTAGGAGCGGGAGGGATACGCAGTATTTT. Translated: CASSRSGRDTQYF.

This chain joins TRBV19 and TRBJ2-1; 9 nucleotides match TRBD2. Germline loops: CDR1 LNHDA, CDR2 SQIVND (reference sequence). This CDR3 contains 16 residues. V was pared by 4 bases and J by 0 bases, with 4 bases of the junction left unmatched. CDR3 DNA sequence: TGTGCCAGTAGTAAGACTAGCGGACCCTCCTACAATGAGCAGTTCTTC. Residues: CASSKTSGPSYNEQFF. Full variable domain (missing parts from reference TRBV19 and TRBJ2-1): DGGITQSPKYLFRKEGQNVTLSCEQNLNHDAMYWYRQDPGQGLRLIYYSQIVNDFQKGDIAEGYSVSREKKESFPLTVTSAQKNPTAFYLCASSKTSGPSYNEQFFGPGTRLTVL.

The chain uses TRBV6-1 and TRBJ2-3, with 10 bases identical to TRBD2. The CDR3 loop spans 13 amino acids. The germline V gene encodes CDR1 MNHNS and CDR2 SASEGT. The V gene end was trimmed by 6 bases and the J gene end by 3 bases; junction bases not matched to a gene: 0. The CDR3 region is CASRTSGTDTQYF. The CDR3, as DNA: TGTGCCAGCAGGACTAGCGGGACAGATACGCAGTATTTT.

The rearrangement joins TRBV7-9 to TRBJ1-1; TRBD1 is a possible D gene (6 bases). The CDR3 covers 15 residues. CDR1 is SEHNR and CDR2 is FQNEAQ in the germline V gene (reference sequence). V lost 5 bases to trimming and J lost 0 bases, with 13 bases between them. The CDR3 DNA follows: TGTGCCAGCAGCCCGGGGGGGCAGTTGAACACTGAAGCTTTCTTT. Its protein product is CASSPGGQLNTEAFF.

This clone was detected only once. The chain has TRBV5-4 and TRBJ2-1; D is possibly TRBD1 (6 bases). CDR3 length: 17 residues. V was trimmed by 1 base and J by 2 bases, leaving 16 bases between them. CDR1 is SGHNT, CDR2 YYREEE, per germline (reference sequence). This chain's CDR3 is CASSLKYRDAAYNEQFF. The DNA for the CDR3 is TGTGCCAGCAGCTTGAAGTACAGGGATGCCGCCTACAATGAGCAGTTCTTC.

CDR3 protein: CASSLADYSYEQYF. The CDR3 nucleotides are TGTGCCAGCAGCTTAGCAGACTACTCCTACGAGCAGTACTTC. V usage is TRBV7-2 and J usage is TRBJ2-7; possible D gene TRBD2, 5 bases. Trimming stripped 0 bases from V and 0 bases from J, with 6 bases between. The CDR3 covers 14 residues. Germline V gene data show CDR1 as SGHTA and CDR2 as FQGNSA.

CDR3 sequence (DNA): TGTGCCAGCAGTTCGGACAGGCCCGGGGAGCTGTTTTTT. This sequence encodes CASSSDRPGELFF. The rearrangement uses TRBV27 and TRBJ2-2; 7 positions match TRBD1. The germline gives CDR1 MNHEY, CDR2 SMNVEV (reference sequence). With V trimmed by 4 bases and J by 6 bases, 2 bases remained unmatched. CDR3 length: 13 residues.

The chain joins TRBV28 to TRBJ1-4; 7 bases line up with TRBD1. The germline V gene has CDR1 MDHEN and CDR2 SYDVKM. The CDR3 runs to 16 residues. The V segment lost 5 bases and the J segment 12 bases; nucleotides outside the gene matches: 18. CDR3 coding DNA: TGTGCCAGCAGTACATACCCCGGACAGGTCAAACGGGAACTGTTTTTT. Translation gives CASSTYPGQVKRELFF.

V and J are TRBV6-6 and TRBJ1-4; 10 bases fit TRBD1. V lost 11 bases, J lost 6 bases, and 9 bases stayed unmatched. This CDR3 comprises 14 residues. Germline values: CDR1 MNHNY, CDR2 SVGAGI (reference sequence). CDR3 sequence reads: CAHGPGQGDEKLFF. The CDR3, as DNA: TGTGCCCACGGACCCGGACAGGGGGATGAAAAACTGTTTTTT.

The CDR3 region has the DNA TGTGCCAGCAACAAAGGGGGCCTCTACGAGCAGTACTTC. It codes for CASNKGGLYEQYF. V usage is TRBV6-1 and J usage is TRBJ2-7; 7 bases align to TRBD1. Losses at the gene ends were 7 bases for V and 3 bases for J; bases not matched to a gene: 6. Per germline, CDR1 MNHNS and CDR2 SASEGT. The CDR3 length is 13 residues.

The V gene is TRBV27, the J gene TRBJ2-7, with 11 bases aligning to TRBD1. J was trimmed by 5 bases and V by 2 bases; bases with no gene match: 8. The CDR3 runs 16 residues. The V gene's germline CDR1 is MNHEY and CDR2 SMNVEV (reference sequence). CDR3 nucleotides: TGTGCCAGCAGTTTACAAGGACAGGGGGCTTGGGACGAGCAGTACTTC. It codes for CASSLQGQGAWDEQYF.

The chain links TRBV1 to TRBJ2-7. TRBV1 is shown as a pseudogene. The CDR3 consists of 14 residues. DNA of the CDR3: TGCACCAGCAGCCAAGATTTCAGACCCTACGAGCAGTACTTC. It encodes CTSSQDFRPYEQYF.

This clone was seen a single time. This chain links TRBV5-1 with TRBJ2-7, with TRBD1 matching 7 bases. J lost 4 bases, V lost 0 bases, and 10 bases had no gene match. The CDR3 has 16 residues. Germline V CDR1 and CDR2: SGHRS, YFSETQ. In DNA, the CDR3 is TGCGCCAGCAGCTTGGCGCCGACAGGGAACGTGTACGAGCAGTACTTC. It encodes CASSLAPTGNVYEQYF.

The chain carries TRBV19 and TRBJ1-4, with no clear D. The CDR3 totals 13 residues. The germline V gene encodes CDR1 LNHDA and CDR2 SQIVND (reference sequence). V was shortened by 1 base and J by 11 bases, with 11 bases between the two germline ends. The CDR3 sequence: CASSIGGFGKLFF. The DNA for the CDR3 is TGTGCCAGTAGTATAGGCGGGTTTGGGAAACTGTTTTTT.

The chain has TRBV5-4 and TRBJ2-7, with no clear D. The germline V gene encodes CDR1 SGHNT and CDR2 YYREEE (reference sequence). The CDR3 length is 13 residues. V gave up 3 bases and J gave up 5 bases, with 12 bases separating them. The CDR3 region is CASSSSTQNEQYF. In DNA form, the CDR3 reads TGTGCCAGCAGCTCGTCCACGCAAAACGAGCAGTACTTC.

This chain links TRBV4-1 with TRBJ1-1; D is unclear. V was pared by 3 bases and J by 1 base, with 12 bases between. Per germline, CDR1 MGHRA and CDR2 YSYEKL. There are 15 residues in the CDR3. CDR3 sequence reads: CASSHRGGRNTEAFF. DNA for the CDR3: TGCGCCAGCAGCCACCGGGGAGGCCGGAACACTGAAGCTTTCTTT.

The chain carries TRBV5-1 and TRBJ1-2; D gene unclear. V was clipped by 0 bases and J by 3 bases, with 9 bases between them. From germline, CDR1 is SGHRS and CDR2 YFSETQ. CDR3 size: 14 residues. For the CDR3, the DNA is TGCGCCAGCAGCTTGGATCTGGGAGACTATGGCTACACCTTC. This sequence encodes CASSLDLGDYGYTF.

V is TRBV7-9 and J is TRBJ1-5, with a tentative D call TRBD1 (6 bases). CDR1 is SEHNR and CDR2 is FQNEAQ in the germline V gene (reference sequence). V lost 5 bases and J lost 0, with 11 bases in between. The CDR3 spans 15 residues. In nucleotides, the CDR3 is TGTGCCAGCAGCCGTGGACAGTTTAGCAATCAGCCCCAGCATTTT. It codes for CASSRGQFSNQPQHF.

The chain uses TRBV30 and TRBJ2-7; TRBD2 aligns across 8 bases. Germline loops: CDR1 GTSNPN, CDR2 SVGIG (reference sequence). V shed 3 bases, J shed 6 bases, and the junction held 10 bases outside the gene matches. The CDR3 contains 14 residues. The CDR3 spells CAWRISGTSPEQYF. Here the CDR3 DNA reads TGTGCCTGGAGGATCTCTGGGACTAGTCCCGAGCAGTACTTC.